Listed below are T cell receptor beta chains from one sample, sequenced in a study of cytomegalovirus exposure and HLA in healthy donors. Clones were read by immunoSEQ multiplex PCR, and TCRdb kept only the in-frame ones, dropping some. The sample lists 150,000 to 200,000 clones; approximately 85% were seen once. The material sequenced was PBMCs. These receptors all come from a man aged 18 to 30 in good health and CMV-seropositive. CDR3s include the opening cysteine and the closing phenylalanine or tryptophan. A D gene is named only where the DNA matches it firmly. Size is omitted from some rows. Given values are once, few, many or a class for expanded clones.

d_gene	j_gene	v_gene	abundance	len	CDR3aa	CDR3nt
TRBD1	TRBJ1-1	TRBV4-1	NA	17	CASSQITGTALNTEAFF	TGCGCCAGCAGTCAGATAACCGGGACAGCCTTGAACACTGAAGCTTTCTTT
NA	TRBJ2-1	TRBV7-9	NA	15	CASSLGTSAYNEQFF	TGTGCCAGCAGCCTCGGGACATCGGCCTACAATGAGCAGTTCTTC
TRBD1	TRBJ1-6	TRBV30	NA	14	CAWSEGTGGSPLHF	TGTGCCTGGAGTGAGGGGACAGGGGGTTCACCCCTCCACTTT
TRBD1	TRBJ1-2	TRBV5-1	NA	14	CASSRTGSNYGYTF	TGCGCCAGCAGTAGGACAGGGAGTAACTATGGCTACACCTTC
TRBD1	TRBJ1-1	TRBV25-1	NA	18	CASSEYFPGGETRTEAFF	TGTGCCAGCAGTGAATATTTCCCAGGGGGCGAGACCCGGACTGAAGCTTTCTTT
TRBD1	TRBJ1-1	TRBV6-4	NA	13	CASRQGVNTEAFF	TGTGCCAGTAGACAGGGCGTGAACACTGAAGCTTTCTTT
NA	TRBJ1-1	TRBV6-1	NA	13	CASRLKPNTEAFF	TGTGCCAGCCGGTTAAAGCCGAACACTGAAGCTTTCTTT
NA	TRBJ2-3	TRBV5-4	NA	12	CASSLLTDTQYF	TGTGCCAGCAGTTTACTCACAGATACGCAGTATTTT
NA	TRBJ2-7	TRBV21-1	NA	15	CASRENYRGIYEQYF	TGTGCCAGCAGGGAGAACTACAGGGGGATCTACGAGCAGTACTTC
NA	TRBJ2-7	TRBV6-6	few	12	CASRLSSYEQYF	TGTGCCAGCAGACTCTCTTCCTACGAGCAGTACTTC
NA	TRBJ1-1	TRBV6-1	once	13	CASSDRWNTEAFF	TGTGCCAGCAGTGACAGGTGGAACACTGAAGCTTTCTTT
NA	TRBJ2-3	TRBV4-3	NA	18	CASSQDRLLSEDTDTQYF	TGCGCCAGCAGCCAAGATCGACTCCTCTCCGAGGACACAGATACGCAGTATTTT
TRBD1	TRBJ1-1	TRBV30	NA	16	CAWIGDRGRLYTEAFF	TGTGCCTGGATTGGGGACAGGGGGCGCCTGTACACTGAAGCTTTCTTT
NA	TRBJ1-1	TRBV30	NA	10	CAWIQTEAFF	TGTGCCTGGATTCAAACTGAAGCTTTCTTT
NA	TRBJ2-3	TRBV5-1	NA	15	CASSLWQVSTDTQYF	TGCGCCAGCAGCTTGTGGCAGGTTAGCACAGATACGCAGTATTTT
NA	TRBJ2-3	TRBV27	NA	15	CASSSLDRPLHTQYF	TGTGCCAGCAGTTCGCTTGACAGGCCCTTGCATACGCAGTATTTT
TRBD1	TRBJ1-2	TRBV7-2	NA	14	CASSANRGRRGYTF	TGTGCCAGCAGCGCGAACAGGGGGCGGCGTGGCTACACCTTC
NA	TRBJ1-2	TRBV7-8	NA	13	CASSLTANYGYTF	TGTGCCAGCAGCTTAACGGCTAACTATGGCTACACCTTC
TRBD1	TRBJ1-1	TRBV18	NA	13	CASQGQANTEAFF	TGTGCCAGCCAGGGACAGGCGAACACTGAAGCTTTCTTT
TRBD1	TRBJ2-3	TRBV12-5	NA	14	CASGQGAFTDTQYF	TGTGCTAGTGGCCAGGGGGCCTTCACAGATACGCAGTATTTT
NA	TRBJ2-1	TRBV9	once	15	CASTLGPGPYNEQFF	TGTGCCAGCACCCTGGGGCCCGGTCCCTACAATGAGCAGTTCTTC
TRBD1	TRBJ1-5	TRBV2	NA	14	CASSQGQANQPQHF	TGTGCCAGCTCGCAAGGACAGGCTAATCAGCCCCAGCATTTT
NA	TRBJ2-7	TRBV11-2	NA	14	CASSPGVGVAEQYF	TGTGCCAGCAGCCCAGGGGTGGGGGTGGCCGAGCAGTACTTC
NA	TRBJ2-1	TRBV27	NA	15	CASSPIGLSTDEQFF	TGTGCCAGCAGTCCGATTGGACTCTCGACCGATGAGCAGTTCTTC
TRBD1	TRBJ1-6	TRBV6-5	NA	15	CASSYRQGVNSPLHF	TGTGCCAGCAGTTATCGGCAGGGGGTGAATTCACCCCTCCACTTT
NA	TRBJ2-2	TRBV4-1	NA	17	CASSQGAFGGYTGELFF	TGCGCCAGCAGCCAAGGGGCTTTCGGAGGATACACCGGGGAGCTGTTTTTT
TRBD2	TRBJ2-1	TRBV10-1	NA	13	CASSDVAGVEQFF	TGCGCCAGCAGTGATGTAGCGGGGGTTGAGCAGTTCTTC
TRBD2	TRBJ2-2	TRBV2	once	14	CATPRGVNTGELFF	TGTGCCACACCGCGGGGGGTGAACACCGGGGAGCTGTTTTTT
NA	TRBJ1-1	TRBV9	NA	14	CASSVVAGNTEAFF	TGTGCCAGCAGCGTAGTTGCAGGGAACACTGAAGCTTTCTTT
TRBD2	TRBJ2-3	TRBV11-2	NA	15	CASSSGGGPVPTQYF	TGTGCCAGCAGCTCCGGCGGGGGGCCCGTACCTACGCAGTATTTT
NA	TRBJ1-6	TRBV9	NA	14	CASSVDGDNSPLHF	TGTGCCAGCAGCGTGGATGGAGATAATTCACCCCTCCACTTT
TRBD1	TRBJ1-2	TRBV27	NA	19	CASSQTRGQGKGGAYGYTF	TGTGCCAGCAGTCAAACCAGGGGACAGGGGAAGGGAGGGGCCTATGGCTACACCTTC
TRBD1	TRBJ2-7	TRBV11-2	NA	14	CASSILQGAAEQYF	TGTGCCAGCAGCATATTACAGGGGGCTGCCGAGCAGTACTTC
TRBD1	TRBJ1-2	TRBV6-1	once	14	CASSELGQGGGYTF	TGTGCCAGCAGTGAACTAGGACAGGGGGGAGGCTACACCTTC
TRBD1	TRBJ1-5	TRBV12-5	NA	15	CASGIPGQGDGPQHF	TGTGCTAGTGGGATACCGGGACAGGGCGATGGGCCCCAGCATTTT
NA	TRBJ1-4	TRBV30	NA	14	CAWSEESAREKLFF	TGTGCCTGGAGTGAAGAATCCGCGAGGGAAAAACTGTTTTTT
TRBD2	TRBJ2-3	TRBV12-5	NA	18	CASGLSSGGSYSTDTQYF	TGTGCTAGTGGTTTGTCTAGCGGGGGGTCTTATAGCACAGATACGCAGTATTTT
TRBD1	TRBJ1-4	TRBV30	NA	14	CAWDPQGTDEKLFF	TGTGCCTGGGACCCACAGGGGACGGATGAAAAACTGTTTTTT
NA	TRBJ2-7	TRBV2	few	13	CASSKDSSYEQYF	TGTGCCAGCAGTAAAGACTCGAGCTACGAGCAGTACTTC
NA	TRBJ2-7	TRBV5-8	NA	16	CASSPVGVLSSYEQYF	TGTGCCAGCAGCCCGGTCGGGGTCCTAAGCTCCTACGAGCAGTACTTC
NA	TRBJ2-7	TRBV4-3	NA	15	CASSQEVQGGYEQYF	TGCGCCAGCAGCCAAGAAGTACAGGGAGGGTACGAGCAGTACTTC
NA	TRBJ1-1	TRBV7-9	few	14	CASSSDSMNTEAFF	TGTGCCAGCAGCTCGGACAGCATGAACACTGAAGCTTTCTTT
NA	TRBJ2-1	TRBV9	NA	13	CASSVDGLDEQFF	TGTGCCAGCAGCGTAGACGGTCTGGATGAGCAGTTCTTC
NA	TRBJ2-4	TRBV5-1	once	13	CASSTTVENIQYF	TGCGCCAGCAGCACGACTGTTGAAAACATTCAGTACTTC
NA	TRBJ2-7	TRBV5-1	NA	13	CASSLARAYEQYF	TGCGCCAGCAGCTTGGCCAGGGCCTACGAGCAGTACTTC
TRBD2	TRBJ2-7	TRBV6-5	NA	15	CASSYGAGGAYEQYF	TGTGCCAGCAGTTACGGAGCGGGGGGGGCCTACGAGCAGTACTTC
NA	TRBJ2-5	TRBV9	NA	16	CASSVAGAGGSETQYF	TGTGCCAGCAGCGTAGCGGGGGCAGGGGGGAGTGAGACCCAGTACTTC
NA	TRBJ2-1	TRBV11-3	NA	16	CASSPPLRVSYNEQFF	TGTGCCAGCAGCCCTCCTTTGCGGGTCTCCTACAATGAGCAGTTCTTC
TRBD1	TRBJ1-1	TRBV27	NA	15	CASSRGQGANTEAFF	TGTGCCAGCAGTAGGGGACAGGGGGCCAACACTGAAGCTTTCTTT
NA	TRBJ1-3	TRBV6-6	NA	16	CASSYGAQISGNTIYF	TGTGCCAGCAGTTACGGGGCGCAAATCTCTGGAAACACCATATATTTT
TRBD1	TRBJ1-2	TRBV6-5	once	16	CASSYSTGRGNYGYTF	TGTGCCAGCAGTTACTCGACAGGGCGAGGGAACTATGGCTACACCTTC
NA	TRBJ2-5	TRBV30	NA	12	CAWQTGAETQYF	TGTGCCTGGCAGACAGGCGCGGAGACCCAGTACTTC
NA	TRBJ1-1	TRBV18	NA	14	CASSGEDWNTEAFF	TGTGCCAGCTCAGGTGAGGACTGGAACACTGAAGCTTTCTTT
TRBD1	TRBJ1-6	TRBV6-1	NA	14	CASLRGGLLSPLHF	TGTGCCAGCCTCCGAGGGGGCCTTTTATCACCCCTCCACTTT
TRBD2	TRBJ2-5	TRBV4-1	NA	14	CASSGPGGGETQYF	TGCGCCAGCAGCGGCCCCGGGGGGGGAGAGACCCAGTACTTC
NA	TRBJ2-7	TRBV5-1	NA	16	CASSLWGLVVSYEQYF	TGCGCCAGCAGCTTGTGGGGGCTAGTCGTATCCTACGAGCAGTACTTC
NA	TRBJ2-6	TRBV2	NA	17	CASIPGGRSSGANVLTF	TGTGCCAGCATTCCGGGGGGCAGAAGCTCTGGGGCCAACGTCCTGACTTTC